The 14 T cell receptor beta chains listed next were all sequenced from one sample in a study of human T cells and chemical hapten exposure. Described time point: patch test 3, about 24 weeks after DPC sensitization. Treatment: therapeutic diphenylcyclopropenone sensitization with weekly scalp DPC. TCRdb analysed the RACE reads with MiXCR anew, one entry per CDR3 protein. This sample yields some 170,000 distinct CDR3 sequences, of which around a quarter are seen a single time; approximately 2.3% belongs to the top ten. Sequences were derived from whole blood, sampled in connection with sensitization to the hapten diphenylcyclopropenone (DPC). Receptors were obtained from a woman aged 18-29 years with alopecia areata. Some clones in this sample may be carry-over from other donors' samples.

This clonotype was seen repeatedly, ten times or more. This rearrangement joins TRBV7-9 to TRBJ1-2; TRBD1 might be the D (6 bases). The germline gives CDR1 SEHNR, CDR2 FQNEAQ (reference sequence). V dropped 2 bases and J dropped 6 bases, with 7 bases sitting between them. This CDR3 is built from 12 residues. CDR3 bases: TGTGCCAGCAGCTTATCAGGGGATGGCTACACCTTC. The encoded protein is CASSLSGDGYTF.

The V and J genes are TRBV3-1 and TRBJ2-7; D is uncertain. The CDR3 loop spans 14 amino acids. Trimming removed 0 bases from V and 6 bases from J, with 12 bases in between. Germline assignment: CDR1 LGHDT and CDR2 YNNKEL (reference sequence). For the CDR3, the DNA is TGTGCCAGCAGCCAAGAACGGTGGACCGGCGAGCAGTACTTC. This translates into CASSQERWTGEQYF.

This clonotype turned up a few times. The V and J genes are TRBV18 and TRBJ2-1, with 9 bases matching TRBD2. This CDR3 is built from 14 residues. Germline V CDR1 and CDR2: KGHSH, LQKENI. Trimming cost V 3 bases and J 8 bases; bases outside gene matches: 5. The CDR3 nucleotides read TGTGCCAGCTCACCTAGCGGGGGCCGCTATGAGCAGTTCTTC. Translating it yields CASSPSGGRYEQFF.

This clonotype was detected a few times. The chain carries TRBV4-1 and TRBJ2-1, with TRBD2 matching 7 bases. The CDR3 consists of 18 residues. The germline gives CDR1 MGHRA, CDR2 YSYEKL. Germline trimming cut 2 bases from V and 0 bases from J; bases unmatched to any gene: 10. The CDR3 sequence is CASSQYDPLAVSYNEQFF. The CDR3 nucleotides read TGCGCCAGCAGCCAATACGACCCTCTAGCGGTCTCCTACAATGAGCAGTTCTTC.

V gene TRBV20-1 combines with J gene TRBJ2-7; no clear D. This CDR3 has 14 residues. The V end was cut by 0 bases, the J end by 0 bases, with 9 bases between. Germline loops: CDR1 DFQATT, CDR2 SNEGSKA (reference sequence). The CDR3 DNA is TGCAGTGCTAGAGAGTCCGCCGTCTCCTACGAGCAGTACTTC. Encoded protein: CSARESAVSYEQYF.

The chain couples TRBV27 to TRBJ2-1; tentatively, D is TRBD2 (5 bases). This CDR3 has 16 residues. V lost 5 bases to trimming and J lost 4 bases, with 18 bases between them. Germline V gene sequence: CDR1 MNHEY, CDR2 SMNVEV (reference sequence). The CDR3 loop is CASSPGGAELYNEQFF. The CDR3 DNA is TGTGCCAGCAGTCCCGGCGGAGCGGAACTTTACAATGAGCAGTTCTTC.

The chain is built from TRBV9 and TRBJ1-2; D perhaps matches TRBD1 (6 bases). The CDR3 covers 12 residues. Germline CDR1 and CDR2: SGDLS and YYNGEE. With 5 bases removed from V and 8 bases from J, the gap between germline ends came to 13 bases. CDR3 sequence (DNA): TGTGCCAGCAGGTCAGGGGTTGACGGCTACACCTTC. This gives the protein CASRSGVDGYTF. The whole variable domain, remainder taken from reference TRBV9 and TRBJ1-2, is DSGVTQTPKHLITATGQRVTLRCSPRSGDLSVYWYQQSLDQGLQFLIQYYNGEERAKGNILERFSAQQFPDLHSELNLSSLELGDSALYFCASRSGVDGYTFGSGTRLTVV.

The CDR3 bases are TGCAGTGCCACACTAGCGGCAGATACGCAGTATTTT. Its protein is CSATLAADTQYF. J is TRBJ2-3 and V is TRBV20-1; 8 nucleotides match TRBD2. Trimming removed 6 bases from V and 4 bases from J; junction bases left unmatched: 3. This CDR3 is built from 12 residues. CDR1 is DFQATT and CDR2 is SNEGSKA in the germline V gene (reference sequence).

As DNA, the CDR3 is TGTGCCAGCAGCTTGCTAGCGGCGAACACCGGGGAGCTGTTTTTT. Amino acids: CASSLLAANTGELFF. The chain uses TRBV11-1 and TRBJ2-2; 7 nucleotides align to TRBD2. Trimming removed 3 bases from V and 0 bases from J; junction bases left unmatched: 1. From germline, CDR1 is SGHAT and CDR2 FQDESV (reference sequence). The CDR3 loop spans 15 amino acids.

This clonotype was found many times. The gene calls are TRBV7-9 and TRBJ1-5; 12 bases are shared with TRBD1. Looked up from germline, CDR1 is SEHNR and CDR2 is FQNEAQ (reference sequence). J was trimmed by 7 bases and V by 5 bases; bases with no gene match: 6. CDR3 length: 15 amino acids. CDR3 loop: CASSAGQGAWQPQHF. CDR3 coding DNA: TGTGCCAGCAGCGCGGGACAGGGGGCATGGCAGCCCCAGCATTTT.

The rearrangement joins TRBV20-1 to TRBJ1-2; D possibly corresponds to TRBD1 (6 bases). Per germline, CDR1 DFQATT and CDR2 SNEGSKA (reference sequence). The CDR3 is 13 amino acids. V shed 6 bases and J shed 6 bases, with 17 bases lying between them. The CDR3 region has the DNA TGCAGTGCCCAGGGCAGGGGTAGGGATGGCTACACCTTC. It translates to CSAQGRGRDGYTF.

The chain recombines TRBV20-1 with TRBJ1-5, with D possibly being TRBD1 (5 bases). The V gene lost 3 bases and the J gene lost 7 bases, with 10 bases spanning the gap. CDR1 DFQATT and CDR2 SNEGSKA come from the germline V gene (reference sequence). CDR3 length: 12 residues. DNA for the CDR3: TGCAGTGCTAGGGACCGGGGCCAGCCCCAGCATTTT. Translating it yields CSARDRGQPQHF.

This clonotype was observed a few times. The rearrangement uses TRBV29-1 and TRBJ2-7; tentatively, D is TRBD1 (6 bases). The germline V gene has CDR1 SQVTM and CDR2 ANQGSEA. The CDR3 contains 12 residues. V was shortened by 7 bases and J by 2 bases, with 12 bases between the two germline ends. The chain's CDR3 is CSAGHGTYEQYF. The DNA of the CDR3 is TGCAGCGCGGGACACGGAACCTACGAGCAGTACTTC.

This clonotype came up a few times. This chain joins TRBV29-1 and TRBJ2-3; D gene ambiguous. Per germline, CDR1 SQVTM and CDR2 ANQGSEA. Trimming removed 4 bases at V and 2 bases at J, with 10 bases between. The CDR3 spans 13 residues. The CDR3 nucleotides read TGCAGCGTTGGTGTCCACTCCACAGATACGCAGTATTTT. It encodes CSVGVHSTDTQYF.